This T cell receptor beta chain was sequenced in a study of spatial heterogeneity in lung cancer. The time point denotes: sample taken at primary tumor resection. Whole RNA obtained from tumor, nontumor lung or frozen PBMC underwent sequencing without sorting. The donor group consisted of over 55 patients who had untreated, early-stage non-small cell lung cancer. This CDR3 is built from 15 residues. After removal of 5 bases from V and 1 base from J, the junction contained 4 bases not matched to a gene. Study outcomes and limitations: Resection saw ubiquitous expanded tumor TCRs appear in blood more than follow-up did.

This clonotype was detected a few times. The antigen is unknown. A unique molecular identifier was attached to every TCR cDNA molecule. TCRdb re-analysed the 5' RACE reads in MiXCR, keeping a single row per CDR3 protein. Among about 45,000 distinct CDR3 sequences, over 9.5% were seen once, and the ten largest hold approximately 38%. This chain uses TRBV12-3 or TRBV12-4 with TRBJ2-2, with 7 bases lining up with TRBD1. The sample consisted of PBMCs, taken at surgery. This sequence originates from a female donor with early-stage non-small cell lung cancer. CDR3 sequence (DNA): TGTGCCAGCAGTCTCAGGACAGGGAACACCGGGGAGCTGTTTTTT. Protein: CASSLRTGNTGELFF.